What follows are 12 T cell receptor beta chains derived from one specimen sequenced in a study of blood T cell repertoires in COVID-19. Sequenced by immunoSEQ multiplex PCR; TCRdb stores in-frame clones only, minus some. The repertoire holds fewer than 200,000 clones, with 79% as singletons. The sequenced sample was PBMCs or T cells enriched from blood (not recorded which). Receptors originate from a woman in her sixties or seventies in a cohort exposed to, infected with or recovered from COVID-19 (not recorded which).

This clone has more than one count but fewer than ten. The gene calls are TRBV15 and TRBJ2-7, with D perhaps matching TRBD1 (6 bases). Deletions cut 3 bases from V and 5 bases from J, with 11 bases between. The germline CDR1 and CDR2 sequences are LNHNV and YYDKDF (reference sequence). There are 13 residues in the CDR3. CDR3: CATSSITGNEQYF. The CDR3 DNA is TGTGCCACCAGCAGTATTACAGGGAACGAGCAGTACTTC.

The rearrangement joins TRBV18 to TRBJ2-7; 11 nucleotides line up with TRBD2. Losses at the gene ends were 4 bases for V and 2 bases for J; bases not matched to a gene: 19. The CDR3 length is 20 residues. The germline V gene has CDR1 KGHSH and CDR2 LQKENI. The CDR3 loop reads CASSLSKALAGGPPPYEQYF. As DNA, the CDR3 is TGTGCCAGCTCACTATCCAAGGCGTTAGCGGGAGGGCCTCCCCCCTACGAGCAGTACTTC.

This chain links TRBV11-3 with TRBJ2-7; TRBD2 might be the D (6 bases). V lost 3 bases, J lost 7 bases, and 16 bases lay in between. The CDR3 runs 14 residues. CDR1 and CDR2 (germline): SGHNT, YENEEA. The CDR3 region has the DNA TGTGCCAGCAGCTTTTCCGGGACTCCCCGGGAGCAGTACTTC. Translating gives CASSFSGTPREQYF. Looking up the rest from reference TRBV11-3 and TRBJ2-7 gives the full variable domain: EAGVVQSPRYKIIEKKQPVAFWCNPISGHNTLYWYLQNLGQGPELLIRYENEEAVDDSQLPKDRFSAERLKGVDSTLKIQPAELGDSAVYLCASSFSGTPREQYFGPGTRLTVT.

The chain employs TRBV24-1 and TRBJ2-5; 8 bases map to TRBD1. V lost 3 bases to trimming and J lost 5 bases; unmatched junction nucleotides: 4. The CDR3 is made up of 14 amino acids. Germline loops: CDR1 KGHDR, CDR2 SFDVKD. In DNA, the CDR3 is TGTGCCACCAGTGATACAGACAGGGGCGAGACCCAGTACTTC. Translated, it gives CATSDTDRGETQYF.

The chain has TRBV18 and TRBJ1-4; D remains ambiguous. Germline CDR1 and CDR2: KGHSH and LQKENI. V lost 1 base to trimming and J lost 1 base, with 10 bases between them. The CDR3 has 16 residues. The CDR3 bases are TGTGCCAGCTCACCACAGTCGACTTTAACTAATGAAAAACTGTTTTTT. It translates to CASSPQSTLTNEKLFF.

The chain couples TRBV11-3 to TRBJ2-7; 9 bases line up with TRBD1. The CDR3 has 14 residues. V was clipped by 1 base and J by 6 bases; unmatched bases: 4. Germline loops: CDR1 SGHNT, CDR2 YENEEA. The CDR3 loop reads CASSLVDRGSEQYF. The CDR3, as DNA: TGTGCCAGCAGCTTAGTAGACAGGGGGTCCGAGCAGTACTTC.

The chain joins TRBV7-3 to TRBJ2-3; a weak D match, TRBD1 (6 bases). V was pared by 8 bases and J by 4 bases, with 16 bases between. CDR3 length: 14 residues. Germline V lookup: CDR1 SGHTA, CDR2 FQGTGA. The CDR3 bases are TGTGCCAGCTCGACAGGAGTTAAATCAGATACGCAGTATTTT. This codes for CASSTGVKSDTQYF.

The chain has TRBV9 and TRBJ2-2; TRBD1 matches at 7 bases. This CDR3 comprises 14 residues. Germline CDR1 is SGDLS and CDR2 is YYNGEE. Losses at the gene ends were 5 bases for V and 2 bases for J; bases not matched to a gene: 3. CDR3 sequence reads: CASSGDRNTGELFF. The CDR3 nucleotides read TGTGCCAGCAGTGGGGACAGAAACACCGGGGAGCTGTTTTTT. The full variable domain, rest sourced from reference TRBV9 and TRBJ2-2, is DSGVTQTPKHLITATGQRVTLRCSPRSGDLSVYWYQQSLDQGLQFLIQYYNGEERAKGNILERFSAQQFPDLHSELNLSSLELGDSALYFCASSGDRNTGELFFGEGSRLTVL.

The DNA of the CDR3 is TGTGCCAGCAGCCAAGATCTTCTCCCCGGGGAGCTGTTTTTT. Translating gives CASSQDLLPGELFF. The chain uses TRBV4-2 and TRBJ2-2; D gene unclear. The V end lost 0 bases, the J end lost 6 bases, and 8 bases lay between the germline ends. There are 14 residues in the CDR3. The germline V gene encodes CDR1 LGHNA and CDR2 YNFKEQ.

CDR3 nucleotide sequence: TGTGCCAGCAGCTTAGGACTAGCCTCCTACAATGAGCAGTTCTTC. Translated, it gives CASSLGLASYNEQFF. The chain couples TRBV7-3 to TRBJ2-1, with 8 nucleotides matching TRBD2. J lost 0 bases, V lost 2 bases, and 0 bases had no gene match. Germline V gene data show CDR1 as SGHTA and CDR2 as FQGTGA. CDR3 length equals 15 residues.

This clone was counted a few times. This chain connects TRBV7-9 to TRBJ1-4; D remains unclear. Germline assignment: CDR1 SEHNR and CDR2 FQNEAQ (reference sequence). The CDR3 is 15 residues long. V lost 0 bases, J lost 7 bases, and 12 bases lay in between. CDR3 residues: CASSLAPMRSEKLFF. The CDR3 DNA sequence: TGTGCCAGCAGCTTAGCCCCAATGCGGTCTGAAAAACTGTTTTTT.

The rearrangement links TRBV19 to TRBJ2-6; D is uncertain. This CDR3 is built from 18 residues. The germline V gene encodes CDR1 LNHDA and CDR2 SQIVND (reference sequence). Trimming took 3 bases from V and 1 from J, leaving 16 bases between them. DNA of the CDR3: TGTGCCAGTAGTATTTCTGGCCAGGATCCATCTGGGGCCAACGTCCTGACTTTC. Translating it yields CASSISGQDPSGANVLTF.